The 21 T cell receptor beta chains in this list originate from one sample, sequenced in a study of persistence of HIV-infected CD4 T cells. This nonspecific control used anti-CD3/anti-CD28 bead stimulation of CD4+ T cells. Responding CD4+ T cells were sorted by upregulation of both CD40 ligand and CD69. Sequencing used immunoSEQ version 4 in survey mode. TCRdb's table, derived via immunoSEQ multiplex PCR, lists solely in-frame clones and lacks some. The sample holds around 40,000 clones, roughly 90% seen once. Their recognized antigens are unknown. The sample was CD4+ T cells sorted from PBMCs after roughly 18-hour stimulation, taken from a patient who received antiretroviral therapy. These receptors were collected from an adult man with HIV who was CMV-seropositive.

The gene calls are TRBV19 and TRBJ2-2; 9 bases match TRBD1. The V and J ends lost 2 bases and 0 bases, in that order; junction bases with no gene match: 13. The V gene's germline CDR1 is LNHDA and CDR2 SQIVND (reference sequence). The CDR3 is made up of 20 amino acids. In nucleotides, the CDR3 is TGTGCCAGTAGTATAAGACGAGGACAGGGGACTCGACCGAACACCGGGGAGCTGTTTTTT. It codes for CASSIRRGQGTRPNTGELFF.

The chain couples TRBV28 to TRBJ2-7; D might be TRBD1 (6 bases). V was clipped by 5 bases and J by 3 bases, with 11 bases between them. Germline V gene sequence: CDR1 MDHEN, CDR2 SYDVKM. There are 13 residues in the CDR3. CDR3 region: CASSVTGRYEQYF. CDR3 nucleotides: TGTGCCAGCAGTGTGACAGGACGCTACGAGCAGTACTTC.

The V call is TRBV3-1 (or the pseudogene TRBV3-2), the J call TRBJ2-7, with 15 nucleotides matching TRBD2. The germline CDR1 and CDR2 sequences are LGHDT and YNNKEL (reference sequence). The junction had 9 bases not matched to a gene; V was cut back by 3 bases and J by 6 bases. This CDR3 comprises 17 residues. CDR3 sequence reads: CASSQSGLAGGAGEQYF. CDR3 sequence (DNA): TGTGCCAGCAGCCAGTCCGGACTAGCGGGGGGGGCGGGCGAGCAGTACTTC.

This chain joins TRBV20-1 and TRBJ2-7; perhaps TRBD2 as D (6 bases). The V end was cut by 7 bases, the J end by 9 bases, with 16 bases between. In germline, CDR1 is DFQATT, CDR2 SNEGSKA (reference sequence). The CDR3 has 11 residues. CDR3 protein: CSVTEGHRQYF. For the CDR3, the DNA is TGCAGTGTCACGGAGGGTCATCGGCAGTACTTC.

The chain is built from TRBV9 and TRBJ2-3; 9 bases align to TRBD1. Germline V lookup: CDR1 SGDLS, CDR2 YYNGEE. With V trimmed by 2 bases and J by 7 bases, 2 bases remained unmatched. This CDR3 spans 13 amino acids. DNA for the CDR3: TGTGCCAGCAGCGTGGGACAGGGAAATACGCAGTATTTT. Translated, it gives CASSVGQGNTQYF. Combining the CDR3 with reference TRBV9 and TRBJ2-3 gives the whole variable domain DSGVTQTPKHLITATGQRVTLRCSPRSGDLSVYWYQQSLDQGLQFLIQYYNGEERAKGNILERFSAQQFPDLHSELNLSSLELGDSALYFCASSVGQGNTQYFGPGTRLTVL.

In DNA, the CDR3 is TGTGCCAGCTCACCACCCCGGGACAGGGGTAGTCAATCACCCACTGGGGAGCTGTTTTTT. Amino acids: CASSPPRDRGSQSPTGELFF. The chain uses TRBV18 and TRBJ2-2, with 10 bases identical to TRBD1. This CDR3 is 20 amino acids long. CDR1 and CDR2 from the germline V gene are KGHSH and LQKENI. The J segment lost 8 bases and the V segment lost 0 bases, leaving 18 bases of the junction unmatched.

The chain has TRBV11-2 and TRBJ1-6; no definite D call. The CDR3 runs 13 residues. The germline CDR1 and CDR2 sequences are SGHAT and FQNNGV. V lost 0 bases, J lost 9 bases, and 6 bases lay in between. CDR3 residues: CASSLDPGSPLHF. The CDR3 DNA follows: TGTGCCAGCAGCTTAGATCCGGGTTCACCCCTCCACTTT.

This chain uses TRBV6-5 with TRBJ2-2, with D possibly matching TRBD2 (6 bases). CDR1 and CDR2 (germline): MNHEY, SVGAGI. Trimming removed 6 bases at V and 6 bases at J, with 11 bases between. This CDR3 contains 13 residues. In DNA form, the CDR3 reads TGTGCCAGCAGCAACGGGGGATCCGGGGAGCTGTTTTTT. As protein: CASSNGGSGELFF.

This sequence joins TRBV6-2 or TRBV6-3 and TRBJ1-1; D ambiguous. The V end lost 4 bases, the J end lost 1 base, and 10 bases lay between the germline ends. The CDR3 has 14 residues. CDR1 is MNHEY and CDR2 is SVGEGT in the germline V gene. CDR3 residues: CASSFGVPNTEAFF. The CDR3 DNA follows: TGTGCCAGCAGTTTCGGGGTGCCGAACACTGAAGCTTTCTTT.

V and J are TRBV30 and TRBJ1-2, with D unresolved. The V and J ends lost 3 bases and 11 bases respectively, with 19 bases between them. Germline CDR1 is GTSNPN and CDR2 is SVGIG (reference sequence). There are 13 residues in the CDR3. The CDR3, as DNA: TGTGCCTGGAGGAGGGAAGAGCGTTCGGCATACACCTTC. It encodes CAWRREERSAYTF.

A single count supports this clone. CDR3 region: CASTFTETSNSPLHF. DNA for the CDR3: TGTGCCAGCACCTTCACAGAGACTTCTAATTCACCCCTCCACTTT. The rearrangement joins TRBV6-6 to TRBJ1-6, with unresolved D. Germline assignment: CDR1 MNHNY and CDR2 SVGAGI (reference sequence). V was shortened by 7 bases and J by 6 bases, with 16 bases between the two germline ends. This CDR3 region has 15 residues.

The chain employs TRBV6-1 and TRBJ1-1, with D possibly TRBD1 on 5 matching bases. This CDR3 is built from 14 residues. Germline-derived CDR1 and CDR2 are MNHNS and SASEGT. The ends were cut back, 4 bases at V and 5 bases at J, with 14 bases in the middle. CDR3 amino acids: CASSGHGGGTEAFF. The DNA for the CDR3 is TGTGCCAGCAGTGGCCACGGGGGTGGGACTGAAGCTTTCTTT.

CDR3 nucleotide sequence: TGTGCCACCGGTGTGGCGGGGGCCACGGGCGACAATGAGCAGTTCTTC. Amino acid sequence: CATGVAGATGDNEQFF. This chain links TRBV19 with TRBJ2-1; a weak D match, TRBD2 (7 bases). The V end lost 10 bases, the J end lost 5 bases, and 24 bases lay between the germline ends. The germline V gene encodes CDR1 LNHDA and CDR2 SQIVND (reference sequence). This CDR3 region has 16 residues.

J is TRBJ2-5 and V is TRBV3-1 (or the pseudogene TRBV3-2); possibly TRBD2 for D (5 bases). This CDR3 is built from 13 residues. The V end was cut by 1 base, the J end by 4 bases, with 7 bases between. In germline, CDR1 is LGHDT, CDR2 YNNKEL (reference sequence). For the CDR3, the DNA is TGTGCCAGCAGCCAAGGGAGGCGAGAGACCCAGTACTTC. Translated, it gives CASSQGRRETQYF.

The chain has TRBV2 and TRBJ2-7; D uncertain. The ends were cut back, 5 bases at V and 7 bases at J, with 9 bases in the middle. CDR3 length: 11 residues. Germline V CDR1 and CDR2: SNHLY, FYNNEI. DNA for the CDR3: TGTGCCAGCAGTCTTAGTAAGGAGCAGTACTTC. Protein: CASSLSKEQYF.

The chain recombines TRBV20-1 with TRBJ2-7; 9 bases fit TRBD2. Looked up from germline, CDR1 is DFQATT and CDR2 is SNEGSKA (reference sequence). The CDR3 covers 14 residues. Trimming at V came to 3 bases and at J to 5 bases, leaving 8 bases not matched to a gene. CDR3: CSASRGGAGNEQYF. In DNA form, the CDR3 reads TGCAGTGCTAGTCGCGGGGGGGCTGGAAACGAGCAGTACTTC.

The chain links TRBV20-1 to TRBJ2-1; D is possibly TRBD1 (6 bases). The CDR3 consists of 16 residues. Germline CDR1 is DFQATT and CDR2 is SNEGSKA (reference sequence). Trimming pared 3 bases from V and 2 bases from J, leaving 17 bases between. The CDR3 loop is CSASRRRRGPYNEQFF. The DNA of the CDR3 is TGCAGTGCTAGTCGCCGGCGCAGGGGCCCCTACAATGAGCAGTTCTTC.

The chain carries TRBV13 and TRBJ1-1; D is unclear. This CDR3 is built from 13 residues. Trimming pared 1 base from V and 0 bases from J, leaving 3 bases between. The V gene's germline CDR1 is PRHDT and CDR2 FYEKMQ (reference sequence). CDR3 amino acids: CASSLEMNTEAFF. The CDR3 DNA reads TGTGCCAGCAGCTTAGAAATGAACACTGAAGCTTTCTTT.

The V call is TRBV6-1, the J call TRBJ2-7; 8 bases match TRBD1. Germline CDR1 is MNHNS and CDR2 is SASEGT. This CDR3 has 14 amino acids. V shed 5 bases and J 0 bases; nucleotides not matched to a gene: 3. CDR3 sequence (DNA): TGTGCCAGCAGTTCCGGGACAGGCTCCTACGAGCAGTACTTC. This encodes CASSSGTGSYEQYF.

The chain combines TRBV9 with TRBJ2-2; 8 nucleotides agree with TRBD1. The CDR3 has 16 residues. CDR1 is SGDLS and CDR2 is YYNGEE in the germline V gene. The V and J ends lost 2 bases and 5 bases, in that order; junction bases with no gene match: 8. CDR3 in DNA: TGTGCCAGCAGCGTGGGCAGGGGGCAACAAACCGGGGAGCTGTTTTTT. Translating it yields CASSVGRGQQTGELFF.

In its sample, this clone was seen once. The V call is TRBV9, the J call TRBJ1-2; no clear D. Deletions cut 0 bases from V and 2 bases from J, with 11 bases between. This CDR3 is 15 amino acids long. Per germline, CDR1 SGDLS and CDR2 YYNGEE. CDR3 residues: CASSVVGSPNYGYTF. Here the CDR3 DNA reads TGTGCCAGCAGCGTAGTAGGCAGTCCGAACTATGGCTACACCTTC.